This T cell receptor delta chain derives from a study of gamma-delta T cells after stem cell transplantation. This clone showed up just a few times. TCRdb called clones from the RT-PCR reads again using CATT. The sample records around 6,700 delta-chain clones, 20% to 30% being singletons. The clonotype comes from a human donor. It is not recorded whose cells these are; they may come from a transplant donor. Sequenced sample: gamma-delta T cells.

CDR3 DNA: TGTGCCTGTGACCCGGTGGGGACCAGCTCCTGGGACACCCGACAGATGTTTTTC. It specifies CACDPVGTSSWDTRQMFF. The V gene is TRDV2, the J gene TRDJ3; TRDD3 is a possible D gene (5 bases). This CDR3 has 18 residues. CDR1 GEAIGNYY and CDR2 EKD come from the germline V gene. V lost 3 bases, J lost 0 bases, and 14 bases lay in between.